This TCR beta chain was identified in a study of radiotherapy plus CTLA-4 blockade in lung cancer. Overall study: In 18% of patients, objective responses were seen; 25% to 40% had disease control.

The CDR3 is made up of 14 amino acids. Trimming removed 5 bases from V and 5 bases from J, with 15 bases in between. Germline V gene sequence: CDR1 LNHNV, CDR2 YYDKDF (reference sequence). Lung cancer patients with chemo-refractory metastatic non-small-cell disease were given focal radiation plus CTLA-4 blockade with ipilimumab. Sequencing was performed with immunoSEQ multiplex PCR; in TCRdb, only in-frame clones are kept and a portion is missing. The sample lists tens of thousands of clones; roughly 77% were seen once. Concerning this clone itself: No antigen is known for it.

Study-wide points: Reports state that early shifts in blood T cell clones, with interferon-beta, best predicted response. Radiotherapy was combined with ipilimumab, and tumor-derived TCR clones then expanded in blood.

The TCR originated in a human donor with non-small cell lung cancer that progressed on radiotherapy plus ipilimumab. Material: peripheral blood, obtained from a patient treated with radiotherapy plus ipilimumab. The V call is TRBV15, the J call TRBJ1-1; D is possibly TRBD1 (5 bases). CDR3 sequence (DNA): TGTGCCACCAGCCGACAGACAGAACGAACTGAAGCTTTCTTT. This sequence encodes CATSRQTERTEAFF.